The 8 T cell receptor beta chains in this list originate from one sample, sequenced in a study of T-cell memory formation after mild COVID-19 (dated by TCRdb to the early 2020s). Library preparation was by 5' RACE. Sequenced using an Illumina NovaSeq 6000. The public reads were quality trimmed at Q25 with fastp and then assembled into clones with MiXCR by TCRdb, keeping productive beta chains. Every entry covers one CDR3 protein and lists the most common genes and DNA from its rows. This sample comprises more than 250,000 distinct CDR3 sequences, about 17% of them detected only once. The leading ten clones occupy approximately 25% of the sample. Sequenced material: PBMCs or a T cell subset sorted from them (not recorded which). These TCRs come from a young man who had mild COVID-19 (a few samples of this study predate the infection). The sample titles of this study are shuffled in the database, so cell type and time point are left out; the donor was told from shared clones.

The chain combines TRBV7-9 with TRBJ2-7; D call uncertain. V was cut by 5 bases and J by 4 bases, with 18 bases left in between. The CDR3 is made up of 15 amino acids. CDR1 and CDR2 (germline): SEHNR, FQNEAQ (reference sequence). The CDR3 nucleotides are TGTGCCAGCAGCACCGTACGGGCCAACATTTACGAGCAGTACTTC. The encoded protein is CASSTVRANIYEQYF.

This clonotype was observed at least ten times. The chain combines TRBV5-1 with TRBJ2-3; D gene unclear. Germline loops: CDR1 SGHRS, CDR2 YFSETQ. The V end was cut by 4 bases, the J end by 4 bases, with 16 bases between. The CDR3 totals 15 residues. DNA of the CDR3: TGCGCCAGCAGCCTGATTAGCTCTCCCCCAGATACGCAGTATTTT. This encodes CASSLISSPPDTQYF.

The V and J genes are TRBV7-9 and TRBJ2-7; possible D gene TRBD2, 6 bases. The CDR3 covers 14 residues. From germline, CDR1 is SEHNR and CDR2 FQNEAQ (reference sequence). V shed 1 base and J shed 2 bases, with 9 bases lying between them. CDR3 sequence: CASSLGDSTYEQYV. Here the CDR3 DNA reads TGTGCCAGCAGCTTAGGGGACTCCACCTACGAGCAGTACGTC.

This sequence joins TRBV4-1 and TRBJ1-1; 9 positions agree with TRBD1. Germline CDR1 MGHRA, CDR2 YSYEKL. The V segment lost 4 bases and the J segment 6 bases; nucleotides outside the gene matches: 3. The CDR3 covers 13 residues. The chain's CDR3 is CASSPRTGAEAFF. Here the CDR3 DNA reads TGCGCCAGCAGCCCCCGGACAGGGGCTGAAGCTTTCTTT.

This clonotype has only a few counts. CDR3 coding DNA: TGTGCCATCAGAGCTGGAGCAGGGGACGACTATGGCTACACCTTC. It yields the protein CAIRAGAGDDYGYTF. The gene calls are TRBV10-3 and TRBJ1-2; a possible D gene is TRBD1 (6 bases). CDR1 is ENHRY, CDR2 SYGVKD, per germline. The ends were cut back, 6 bases at V and 3 bases at J, with 17 bases in the middle. CDR3 length: 15 residues.

This clonotype has more than one count but fewer than ten. J is TRBJ2-5 and V is TRBV7-2, with unresolved D. The CDR3 is made up of 14 amino acids. Germline CDR1 SGHTA, CDR2 FQGNSA. V was shortened by 3 bases and J by 1 base, with 9 bases between the two germline ends. As DNA, the CDR3 is TGTGCCAGCAGCTTCGGCAGAGCCCAAGAGACCCAGTACTTC. Translating it yields CASSFGRAQETQYF.

Only a few counts were recorded for this clonotype. The genes are TRBV5-1 and TRBJ2-5, with TRBD1 matching 8 bases. This CDR3 comprises 14 residues. Looked up from germline, CDR1 is SGHRS and CDR2 is YFSETQ. The V gene end was trimmed by 0 bases and the J gene end by 3 bases; junction bases not matched to a gene: 1. CDR3 residues: CASSLETGEETQYF. CDR3 sequence (DNA): TGCGCCAGCAGCTTGGAGACAGGGGAAGAGACCCAGTACTTC.

This clonotype has only a few counts. This chain links TRBV18 with TRBJ2-5; TRBD1 matches at 8 bases. Germline V gives CDR1 KGHSH, CDR2 LQKENI. This CDR3 spans 15 amino acids. V trimming: 4 bases; J trimming: 2 bases; junction bases outside the gene matches: 6. CDR3 protein: CASSRATGGQETQYF. The CDR3 DNA reads TGTGCCAGCTCACGCGCCACAGGGGGACAAGAGACCCAGTACTTC.